These 7 T cell receptor beta chains originate from one sample sequenced in a study of T cell repertoires in cytomegalovirus infection. TCRdb re-analysed the reads in MiXCR, keeping a single row per CDR3 protein. This sample has 700,000 to 850,000 distinct CDR3 sequences; 30% to 35% occur once, and the top ten carry around 12%. Their antigens are not known. The sequencing here drew on cultured CD8+ T cells from PBMCs, taken from culture after CMV antigen stimulation. Receptor source: a human donor in good health (CMV status not recorded). Some clones in this sample may be carry-over from other donors' samples.

This clonotype turned up a few times. The chain uses TRBV25-1 and TRBJ2-1; 10 nucleotides align to TRBD2. CDR1 MGHDK and CDR2 SYGVNS come from the germline V gene. V was clipped by 3 bases and J by 7 bases; unmatched bases: 9. This CDR3 is 16 amino acids long. The CDR3 loop is CASSDPGSGGLNEQFF. As DNA, the CDR3 is TGTGCCAGCAGTGATCCTGGTAGCGGGGGGCTTAATGAGCAGTTCTTC.

V and J are TRBV20-1 and TRBJ2-3; no clear D. Between the trimmed V and J ends, which lost 5 bases and 2 bases, there was a span of 11 bases. CDR3 size: 13 residues. Germline assignment: CDR1 DFQATT and CDR2 SNEGSKA (reference sequence). The CDR3 DNA reads TGCAGTGCTCTGACTGAAAACACAGATACGCAGTATTTT. Residues: CSALTENTDTQYF.

This clonotype occurred a few times. This sequence joins TRBV7-9 and TRBJ2-7; 11 bases align to TRBD2. Germline CDR1 SEHNR, CDR2 FQNEAQ (reference sequence). CDR3 length: 15 amino acids. The V segment lost 7 bases and the J segment 6 bases; nucleotides outside the gene matches: 11. The CDR3 bases are TGTGCCAGCATGGACCTACTAGCGGGGGTCGGCGAGCAGTACTTC. Protein sequence: CASMDLLAGVGEQYF.

This clonotype occurred once. CDR3 in amino acids: CASSMNLENTGELFF. The CDR3 DNA reads TGTGCCAGTAGTATGAACTTAGAAAACACCGGGGAGCTGTTTTTT. The chain joins TRBV19 to TRBJ2-2; D ambiguous. Trimming removed 3 bases from V and 2 bases from J, with 10 bases in between. The CDR3 runs to 15 residues. Germline CDR1 is LNHDA and CDR2 is SQIVND (reference sequence). Using reference TRBV19 and TRBJ2-2 for the parts outside the CDR3, the full variable domain is DGGITQSPKYLFRKEGQNVTLSCEQNLNHDAMYWYRQDPGQGLRLIYYSQIVNDFQKGDIAEGYSVSREKKESFPLTVTSAQKNPTAFYLCASSMNLENTGELFFGEGSRLTVL.

The chain combines TRBV6-5 with TRBJ2-5, with D tentatively TRBD1 or TRBD2 (5 bases each). With 1 base removed from V and 5 bases from J, the gap between germline ends came to 17 bases. This CDR3 is built from 16 residues. Germline CDR1 MNHEY, CDR2 SVGAGI. Here the CDR3 DNA reads TGTGCCAGCAGTTACTTACTCCTTGAGGGGATTGAGACCCAGTACTTC. Protein product: CASSYLLLEGIETQYF.

V usage is TRBV6-6 and J usage is TRBJ2-5; D unclear. Between the trimmed V and J ends, which lost 7 bases and 4 bases, there was a span of 13 bases. The CDR3 is 13 amino acids. From germline, CDR1 is MNHNY and CDR2 SVGAGI (reference sequence). CDR3 bases: TGTGCCAGCAATCCGGACGGACCAGAGACCCAGTACTTC. This translates into CASNPDGPETQYF.

The gene calls are TRBV27 and TRBJ1-3; TRBD1 matches at 9 bases. This CDR3 comprises 17 residues. The junction had 8 bases not matched to a gene; V was cut back by 5 bases and J by 0 bases. CDR1 is MNHEY and CDR2 is SMNVEV in the germline V gene (reference sequence). For the CDR3, the DNA is TGTGCCAGCAGTCCCGGGACAGGGCTCTACTCTGGAAACACCATATATTTT. Translation: CASSPGTGLYSGNTIYF.